This TCR beta chain emerged from a study of somatic mutations in cytotoxic T cells in rheumatoid arthritis. The CDR3 has 15 amino acids. From germline, CDR1 is WSHSY and CDR2 SAAADI. The V gene end was trimmed by 3 bases and the J gene end by 1 base; junction bases not matched to a gene: 1. Produced via immunoSEQ multiplex PCR; TCRdb's table is partial and in-frame only. The data contain 25,000 to 30,000 clones, 74% of them singletons. The sequence came from a young woman in good health. The V call is TRBV10-2, the J call TRBJ1-1; TRBD1 matches 11 bases. The sequenced material came from CD8+ T cells sorted from blood. CDR3 region: CASSEGQGANTEAFF. As DNA, the CDR3 is TGCGCCAGCAGTGAAGGACAGGGGGCGAACACTGAAGCTTTCTTT.